This entry lists 20 T cell receptor beta chains sequenced from one sample in a study of cytomegalovirus exposure and HLA in healthy donors. The study ran its PCR with 60 Vbeta and 13 Jbeta primers. The repertoire was sequenced with immunoSEQ multiplex PCR; TCRdb's copy has only in-frame clones and lacks some. This sample has roughly 120,000 clones, with over 65% found just once. Material: PBMCs. The receptors originated from a middle-aged woman in good health and CMV-seropositive.

The rearrangement uses TRBV10-3 and TRBJ2-2; 11 positions match TRBD2. Germline CDR1 is ENHRY and CDR2 is SYGVKD. CDR3 length: 15 residues. Trimming at V came to 6 bases and at J to 3 bases, leaving 3 bases not matched to a gene. CDR3 sequence (DNA): TGTGCCATCAGGAAACTAGCGGGGGACACCGGGGAGCTGTTTTTT. Protein sequence: CAIRKLAGDTGELFF.

The chain employs TRBV10-3 and TRBJ1-2; 8 nucleotides align to TRBD1. This CDR3 is 15 amino acids long. CDR1 and CDR2 (germline): ENHRY, SYGVKD. V shed 4 bases and J 1 base; nucleotides not matched to a gene: 5. The chain's CDR3 is CAISGTGSNNYGYTF. CDR3 DNA: TGTGCCATCAGTGGGACAGGGTCCAATAACTATGGCTACACCTTC.

This clone was seen a single time. The chain is built from TRBV21-1 and TRBJ2-5; TRBD2 is the table's D call, not checked against the DNA. TRBV21-1 is reported as a pseudogene. CDR3 length equals 13 residues. This CDR3 reads CASSRGEQETQYF. CDR3 bases: TGTGCCAGCAGTCGGGGGGAACAAGAGACCCAGTACTTC.

For this clone: This clone may be a read error of a much larger clone one base away. The sample holds other DNA sequences that translate to the same CDR3. This chain uses TRBV6-5 with TRBJ1-1, with D uncertain. This CDR3 has 12 amino acids. Trimming pared 2 bases from V and 5 bases from J, leaving 6 bases between. CDR1 is MNHEY and CDR2 is SVGAGI in the germline V gene. Written as DNA, the CDR3 is TGTGCCAGCAGTTACGGCGGGACTGAAGCTTTCTTT. Its protein is CASSYGGTEAFF.

This clone turned up a few times. This rearrangement joins TRBV18 to TRBJ1-5; weak D call: TRBD1 (5 bases). Trimming cost V 2 bases and J 0 bases, with 11 bases left between them. CDR1 is KGHSH, CDR2 LQKENI, per germline. The CDR3 runs 16 residues. The CDR3 protein is CASSPFGGVSNQPQHF. The CDR3 DNA follows: TGTGCCAGCTCACCATTCGGAGGGGTTAGCAATCAGCCCCAGCATTTT.

This clone was observed a handful of times. The chain has TRBV4-2 and TRBJ2-7; D remains unclear. The CDR3 consists of 12 residues. Germline CDR1 and CDR2: LGHNA and YNFKEQ. Trimming pared 1 base from V and 3 bases from J, leaving 4 bases between. CDR3 amino acids: CASSQAGYEQYF. CDR3 nucleotides: TGTGCCAGCAGCCAAGCCGGCTACGAGCAGTACTTC.

The chain employs TRBV5-1 and TRBJ2-5, with TRBD2 as a possible D gene (5 bases). The CDR3 extends over 11 amino acids. The V gene lost 0 bases and the J gene lost 10 bases, with 7 bases spanning the gap. The germline V gene has CDR1 SGHRS and CDR2 YFSETQ. The CDR3 DNA is TGCGCCAGCAGCTTGGTCGGGATCCAGTACTTC. It codes for CASSLVGIQYF.

The V and J genes are TRBV29-1 and TRBJ2-1; 14 bases align to TRBD2. CDR3 length: 13 residues. CDR1 is SQVTM, CDR2 ANQGSEA, per germline. V lost 8 bases and J lost 6; bases outside the gene matches: 3. The CDR3 nucleotides are TGCAGCACTGGGACTAGCGGGGGCAATGAGCAGTTCTTC. Encoded protein: CSTGTSGGNEQFF.

This chain uses TRBV21-1 with TRBJ2-3; the table gives TRBD1 as D, unverified against the DNA. TRBV21-1 is a pseudogene. The CDR3 runs to 16 residues. CDR3 residues: CASSKEGQGHTDTQYF. The CDR3 bases are TGTGCCAGCAGCAAAGAGGGACAGGGACACACAGATACGCAGTATTTT.

The table lists this clone with a few counts. The V gene is TRBV11-2, the J gene TRBJ2-5; 10 bases map to TRBD1. V dropped 3 bases and J dropped 6; count of bases not matched to a gene: 4. The CDR3 consists of 14 residues. CDR1 SGHAT and CDR2 FQNNGV come from the germline V gene. This chain's CDR3 is CASSFRDRGKTQYF. CDR3 coding DNA: TGTGCCAGCAGCTTCCGGGACAGGGGAAAGACCCAGTACTTC.

V and J are TRBV6-6 and TRBJ2-6; no reliable D call. Trimming cost V 7 bases and J 1 base, with 5 bases left between them. The CDR3 runs 13 residues. Germline V gene data show CDR1 as MNHNY and CDR2 as SVGAGI (reference sequence). The CDR3 DNA reads as TGTGCCAGCACCCCTTCTGGGGCCAACGTCCTGACTTTC. Its translation: CASTPSGANVLTF.

This clone was observed once. The V gene is TRBV7-3, the J gene TRBJ2-3, with 15 bases that match TRBD2. V lost 5 bases and J lost 5; bases outside the gene matches: 8. The CDR3 covers 17 residues. Germline V CDR1 and CDR2: SGHTA, FQGTGA. CDR3 protein: CASSPGLAGGIGDTQYF. CDR3 sequence (DNA): TGTGCCAGCAGCCCGGGACTAGCGGGAGGTATTGGAGATACGCAGTATTTT.

The chain's CDR3 is CATSRDSLSPLHF. CDR3 in DNA: TGTGCCACCAGCAGAGATTCTCTTTCACCCCTCCACTTT. The rearrangement links TRBV15 to TRBJ1-6; D call uncertain. Trimming stripped 0 bases from V and 9 bases from J, with 6 bases between. The CDR3 extends over 13 amino acids. Germline V gene data show CDR1 as LNHNV and CDR2 as YYDKDF (reference sequence).

V gene TRBV5-3 combines with J gene TRBJ2-7; D not certain. TRBV5-3 is given ORF status, its function remaining uncertain. V gave up 0 bases and J gave up 2 bases, with 9 bases separating them. The CDR3 length is 14 residues. For the CDR3, the DNA is TGTGCCAGAAGCTTGGTAGAGGTCGCCTACGAGCAGTACTTC. Its translation: CARSLVEVAYEQYF.

CDR3 residues: CASSLVPSRTDTQYF. DNA for the CDR3: TGTGCCAGCAGCTTAGTGCCTAGCAGGACAGATACGCAGTATTTT. The gene calls are TRBV11-2 and TRBJ2-3; a weak D match, TRBD2 (5 bases). V was shortened by 1 base and J by 3 bases, with 11 bases between the two germline ends. The germline V gene has CDR1 SGHAT and CDR2 FQNNGV. This CDR3 has 15 amino acids.

This rearrangement joins TRBV25-1 to TRBJ1-4; possibly TRBD1 for D (6 bases). CDR1 MGHDK and CDR2 SYGVNS come from the germline V gene. Between the trimmed V and J ends, which lost 2 bases and 7 bases, there was a span of 14 bases. This CDR3 contains 15 residues. The CDR3 DNA reads TGTGCCAGCAGTGAAGGGCAGGGCAGGGGTGAAAAACTGTTTTTT. Translating it yields CASSEGQGRGEKLFF.

The genes are TRBV7-9 and TRBJ2-7; TRBD1 agrees at 11 bases. Unmatched junction bases numbered 3, after V lost 3 bases and J lost 2 bases. CDR1 is SEHNR and CDR2 is FQNEAQ in the germline V gene (reference sequence). This CDR3 is built from 15 residues. The CDR3 DNA sequence: TGTGCCAGCAGCTTCGGGGGACAGGGGGCCTACGAGCAGTACTTC. Encoded protein: CASSFGGQGAYEQYF. The full variable domain, its missing parts supplied by reference TRBV7-9 and TRBJ2-7, is DTGVSQNPRHKITKRGQNVTFRCDPISEHNRLYWYRQTLGQGPEFLTYFQNEAQLEKSRLLSDRFSAERPKGSFSTLEIQRTEQGDSAMYLCASSFGGQGAYEQYFGPGTRLTVT.

This chain uses TRBV19 with TRBJ1-5; D possibly corresponds to TRBD1 (5 bases). Germline loops: CDR1 LNHDA, CDR2 SQIVND (reference sequence). This CDR3 region has 16 residues. V lost 6 bases to trimming and J lost 4 bases, with 19 bases between them. CDR3 coding DNA: TGTGCCAGTAGCACAACCGGGACTAGGGGTAATCAGCCCCAGCATTTT. Translated, it gives CASSTTGTRGNQPQHF.

This clone occurred a few times. The chain combines TRBV18 with TRBJ1-6, with D possibly matching TRBD1 (5 bases). Germline values: CDR1 KGHSH, CDR2 LQKENI. The V and J ends lost 3 bases and 5 bases respectively, with 14 bases between them. The CDR3 is 16 residues long. In DNA form, the CDR3 reads TGTGCCAGCTCACCCCAGGACATTGGTAATAATTCACCCCTCCACTTT. Protein: CASSPQDIGNNSPLHF.

V is TRBV15 and J is TRBJ1-5; no firm D call. The CDR3 has 15 residues. Trimming cost V 0 bases and J 3 bases, with 9 bases left between them. Germline V lookup: CDR1 LNHNV, CDR2 YYDKDF (reference sequence). The CDR3: CATSRDLISNQPQHF. DNA of the CDR3: TGTGCCACCAGCAGAGATCTAATTTCCAATCAGCCCCAGCATTTT.